The T cell receptor (beta chain) described here comes from a study of T cells after yellow fever vaccination. With V trimmed by 1 base and J by 2 bases, 13 bases remained unmatched. Germline loops: CDR1 DFQATT, CDR2 SNEGSKA (reference sequence). CDR3 length: 18 residues. Production of TCR cDNA was by 5'RACE template switching, which also added a universal primer site and UMIs. TCRdb itself ran the 5' RACE reads through MiXCR, one entry per CDR3 protein. This sample has roughly 240,000 distinct CDR3 sequences, with over 6.5% found just once. General study points: Any FACS-sorted repertoire could hold abundant clonotypes that contaminate it from the bulk population. Secondary responses were weaker yet peaked faster, day 5 versus 15. Re-detected after boosting: most primary clones, around 96% of CD4 and 75% to 90% of CD8.

In its sample, this clonotype was seen a few times. The target antigen is unknown. The V gene is TRBV20-1, the J gene TRBJ2-1; TRBD2 matches 8 bases. The source of this sequence is a man younger than 40 who received the YFV17D yellow fever vaccine. The specimen comprised CD4+ T cells sorted from PBMCs, sampled on the day of the yellow fever booster vaccination. The CDR3 DNA reads TGCAGTGCTAGAGGGGGGGTTAGCGGGAAGGTCACCTACAATGAGCAGTTCTTC. This translates into CSARGGVSGKVTYNEQFF.